What follows is one T cell receptor beta chain and its context. Its antigen is unidentified. This sample is drawn from a study of cytomegalovirus exposure and HLA in healthy donors. Study overall: Earlier work reported 95 million to 130 million unique TCR beta sequences from 170 million or so T cells.

The ends lost 5 bases at V and 5 bases at J; junction bases unmatched: 16. The V gene's germline CDR1 is MDHEN and CDR2 SYDVKM. This CDR3 has 18 residues. Use of 60 Vbeta and 13 Jbeta primers characterized the PCR. Sequenced by immunoSEQ multiplex PCR; TCRdb stores in-frame clones only, minus some. The sample shows 150,000 to 200,000 clones, just under 80% of them seen only once. Study-wide results and caveats: Whilst most TCR sequences proved rare, a subset of public TCRs occurred across many donors. According to a later analysis, donors in an Asian-associated ancestry cluster reportedly had fewer N-insertions than the roughly 670-donor mean. Reportedly, cytomegalovirus status was diagnosed with high sensitivity and specificity.

The chain employs TRBV28 and TRBJ2-5, with 11 bases fitting TRBD2. This receptor was taken from a woman aged 45-60 years in good health and CMV-seropositive. Sequencing was carried out using PBMCs. In nucleotides, the CDR3 is TGTGCCAGCAGTCCGCCCGACTCACTAGCGGGAGTCGTGGAGACCCAGTACTTC. This codes for CASSPPDSLAGVVETQYF. The whole variable domain, filled in from reference TRBV28 and TRBJ2-5, reads DVKVTQSSRYLVKRTGEKVFLECVQDMDHENMFWYRQDPGLGLRLIYFSYDVKMKEKGDIPEGYSVSREKKERFSLILESASTNQTSMYLCASSPPDSLAGVVETQYFGPGTRLLVL.